The 29 T cell receptor beta chains below were found in one sample sequenced in a study of neoadjuvant anti-PD-1 for oral cavity cancer. The time point here: after neoadjuvant nivolumab, at surgical resection. Profiled with immunoSEQ multiplex PCR; TCRdb holds only in-frame clones, not every one. The sample contains about 23,000 clones, about 25% of which appear only once. The source was tumor tissue, collected after nivolumab (anti-PD-1) treatment. The receptors originated from a person between 40 and 79 years old with oral cavity squamous cell carcinoma.

This chain connects TRBV19 to TRBJ2-7, with D unresolved. Germline-derived CDR1 and CDR2 are LNHDA and SQIVND (reference sequence). The CDR3 loop spans 14 amino acids. V lost 6 bases and J lost 5, with 17 bases in between. CDR3 coding DNA: TGTGCCAGTAGCCACCCCGGGCCCAGTGACGAGCAGTACTTC. It codes for CASSHPGPSDEQYF.

This clone has just a few counts. The chain employs TRBV6-4 and TRBJ2-2, with D maybe TRBD2 (6 bases). Trimming removed 6 bases at V and 2 bases at J, with 13 bases between. The CDR3 is 15 residues long. Germline CDR1 MRHNA, CDR2 SNTAGT. CDR3 bases: TGTGCCAGCAGCCAACTAGCAGAAAACACCGGGGAGCTGTTTTTT. It specifies CASSQLAENTGELFF.

This clone is labeled as medium-sized. The CDR3 here is CSVGLNYYGQKQETQYF. CDR3 DNA: TGCAGCGTTGGGCTAAACTACTATGGACAGAAGCAAGAGACCCAGTACTTC. The chain recombines TRBV29-1 with TRBJ2-5, with D possibly matching TRBD1 (6 bases). The CDR3 covers 17 residues. V lost 4 bases and J 2 bases, leaving 23 bases between the germline ends. CDR1 and CDR2 (germline): SQVTM, ANQGSEA. The variable domain in full, with the rest retrieved from reference TRBV29-1 and TRBJ2-5, is SAVISQKPSRDICQRGTSLTIQCQVDSQVTMMFWYRQQPGQSLTLIATANQGSEATYESGFVIDKFPISRPNLTFSTLTVSNMSPEDSSIYLCSVGLNYYGQKQETQYFGPGTRLLVL.

This clone was counted only a few times. The chain has TRBV6-5 and TRBJ2-7; D gene unclear. Trimming removed 4 bases at V and 3 bases at J, with 10 bases between. The V gene's germline CDR1 is MNHEY and CDR2 SVGAGI. The CDR3 length is 13 residues. For the CDR3, the DNA is TGTGCCAGCAGTTCCCGGCTAAGCTACGAGCAGTACTTC. Protein: CASSSRLSYEQYF.

In DNA form, the CDR3 reads TGTGCCAGCAGAAAGGGGTTGCAGGGTAGCAATCAGCCCCAGCATTTT. Amino acids: CASRKGLQGSNQPQHF. The chain couples TRBV21-1 to TRBJ1-5; TRBD1, the D gene given by the table, was not confirmed from the DNA. TRBV21-1 constitutes a pseudogene. This CDR3 comprises 16 residues.

The gene calls are TRBV5-1 and TRBJ2-7; 8 bases align to TRBD1. Germline V gene data show CDR1 as SGHRS and CDR2 as YFSETQ. This CDR3 contains 15 residues. Trimming took 3 bases from V and 6 from J; bases not matched to a gene: 11. The CDR3 loop reads CASSSHPGQEFEQYF. The CDR3 coding sequence is TGCGCCAGCAGCTCCCACCCGGGACAGGAGTTCGAGCAGTACTTC.

This clone rates as medium-sized. The chain joins TRBV28 to TRBJ2-7; the D call may be TRBD1 or TRBD2 (5 bases each). This CDR3 has 14 residues. V was clipped by 5 bases and J by 3 bases, with 14 bases between them. Germline assignment: CDR1 MDHEN and CDR2 SYDVKM. Here the CDR3 DNA reads TGTGCCAGCAGTGTCCCCGGGACGGTCTACGAGCAGTACTTC. Residues: CASSVPGTVYEQYF.

This clone was detected only a few times. The chain joins TRBV4-1 to TRBJ2-5, with TRBD2 matching over 11 bases. Per the germline V gene, CDR1 is MGHRA and CDR2 is YSYEKL. This CDR3 region has 15 residues. The junction had 3 bases not matched to a gene; V was cut back by 3 bases and J by 3 bases. The chain's CDR3 is CASSHLTSGEETQYF. CDR3 in DNA: TGCGCCAGCAGCCACTTGACTAGCGGGGAAGAGACCCAGTACTTC.

CDR3 sequence: CASSLSPGSVSEQYF. DNA of the CDR3: TGTGCCAGCAGCTTGTCCCCCGGGAGTGTTTCCGAGCAGTACTTC. The V call is TRBV5-4, the J call TRBJ2-7, with D maybe TRBD2 (6 bases). CDR3 length equals 15 residues. CDR1 is SGHNT, CDR2 YYREEE, per germline (reference sequence). V was trimmed by 1 base and J by 6 bases, leaving 17 bases between them.

This clone was seen more than once but under ten times. The V call is TRBV6-6, the J call TRBJ2-7; D is perhaps TRBD2 (7 bases). Trimming took 0 bases from V and 6 from J, leaving 18 bases between them. The germline CDR1 and CDR2 sequences are MNHNY and SVGAGI (reference sequence). This CDR3 region has 16 residues. CDR3 nucleotides: TGTGCCAGCAGTTACTCGAGTCGGGGGGCCTACGGCGAGCAGTACTTC. It encodes CASSYSSRGAYGEQYF.

This clone was seen a handful of times. The CDR3 DNA follows: TGTGCCAGCAGCACTGACCGGGACTTCGAAGCTTTCTTT. It yields the protein CASSTDRDFEAFF. This chain links TRBV5-4 with TRBJ1-1, with a tentative D call TRBD1 (5 bases). Trimming pared 4 bases from V and 8 bases from J, leaving 15 bases between. Germline V gene data show CDR1 as SGHNT and CDR2 as YYREEE (reference sequence). The CDR3 is made up of 13 amino acids.

The chain combines TRBV7-9 with TRBJ1-2, with TRBD1 matching over 8 bases. Germline CDR1 and CDR2: SEHNR and FQNEAQ (reference sequence). CDR3 length equals 14 residues. The V segment lost 2 bases and the J segment 7 bases; nucleotides outside the gene matches: 6. The CDR3 sequence is CASSLQGAMGGYTF. The CDR3 nucleotides are TGTGCCAGCAGCTTACAGGGGGCGATGGGTGGCTACACCTTC.

This clone has a count of ten or more. The J gene is TRBJ1-1, the V gene TRBV30, with a tentative D call TRBD1 (5 bases). The CDR3 has 13 amino acids. Germline CDR1 and CDR2: GTSNPN and SVGIG (reference sequence). V was pared by 3 bases and J by 8 bases, with 16 bases between. This chain's CDR3 is CAWRGRGEMEAFF. The CDR3 region has the DNA TGTGCCTGGAGGGGGAGAGGGGAGATGGAAGCTTTCTTT.

This clone was detected a few times. The J gene is TRBJ1-4, the V gene TRBV9; weak D call: TRBD1 (5 bases). The CDR3 runs 15 residues. V was cut by 0 bases and J by 3 bases, with 9 bases left in between. Germline-derived CDR1 and CDR2 are SGDLS and YYNGEE. Written as DNA, the CDR3 is TGTGCCAGCAGCGTAGGAACGGGACCTAATGAAAAACTGTTTTTT. It specifies CASSVGTGPNEKLFF.

The chain has TRBV5-1 and TRBJ1-2; D remains unclear. CDR3 length: 15 amino acids. V was trimmed by 0 bases and J by 10 bases, leaving 19 bases between them. Germline values: CDR1 SGHRS, CDR2 YFSETQ. This CDR3 reads CASSLVGGTKAVYTF. CDR3 nucleotide sequence: TGCGCCAGCAGCTTGGTCGGCGGCACCAAAGCGGTCTACACCTTC. Together with reference TRBV5-1 and TRBJ1-2, the CDR3 gives the full variable domain: KAGVTQTPRYLIKTRGQQVTLSCSPISGHRSVSWYQQTPGQGLQFLFEYFSETQRNKGNFPGRFSGRQFSNSRSEMNVSTLELGDSALYLCASSLVGGTKAVYTFGSGTRLTVV.

This clone came up a few times. In nucleotides, the CDR3 is TGTGCCAGCAGTTTATGGCTAGCGGGAAAAGAGACCCAGTACTTC. This sequence encodes CASSLWLAGKETQYF. This sequence joins TRBV28 and TRBJ2-5, with 9 nucleotides matching TRBD2. There are 15 residues in the CDR3. Trimming at V came to 0 bases and at J to 3 bases, leaving 2 bases not matched to a gene. Germline values: CDR1 MDHEN, CDR2 SYDVKM.

This sequence joins TRBV21-1 and TRBJ2-7; the tabulated D call, TRBD2, remains unverified against the DNA. TRBV21-1 counts as a pseudogene. The CDR3 runs to 14 residues. This CDR3 reads CASSKDVAFESLYF. DNA for the CDR3: TGTGCCAGCAGCAAAGATGTAGCGTTCGAGAGCTTGTACTTC.

This clone was recorded once. The chain carries TRBV29-1 and TRBJ2-2; D ambiguous. With 4 bases removed from V and 6 bases from J, the gap between germline ends came to 12 bases. In germline, CDR1 is SQVTM, CDR2 ANQGSEA. This CDR3 is 13 amino acids long. CDR3 amino acids: CSVARNEAGELFF. In nucleotides, the CDR3 is TGCAGCGTTGCGCGGAATGAGGCCGGGGAGCTGTTTTTT.

This clone ranks as medium-sized. The rearrangement joins TRBV10-3 to TRBJ2-3; 7 bases are shared with TRBD1. The CDR3 loop spans 14 amino acids. CDR1 is ENHRY and CDR2 is SYGVKD in the germline V gene. Trimming at V came to 4 bases and at J to 4 bases, leaving 5 bases not matched to a gene. In nucleotides, the CDR3 is TGTGCCATCAGTGTTAACAGGGGTGCAGATACGCAGTATTTT. Amino acids: CAISVNRGADTQYF.

The sample holds many counts of this clone. The chain uses TRBV5-1 and TRBJ2-7; no clear D gene. Looked up from germline, CDR1 is SGHRS and CDR2 is YFSETQ. The V end was cut by 4 bases, the J end by 0 bases, with 5 bases between. The CDR3 runs to 12 residues. DNA of the CDR3: TGCGCCAGCAGCGTGGACTCCTACGAGCAGTACTTC. Its protein is CASSVDSYEQYF.

This clone was counted only a few times. The V and J genes are TRBV5-1 and TRBJ2-1; TRBD2 agrees at 7 bases. V shed 0 bases, J shed 5 bases, and the junction held 5 bases outside the gene matches. Germline-derived CDR1 and CDR2 are SGHRS and YFSETQ. CDR3 size: 15 residues. The CDR3 nucleotides read TGCGCCAGCAGCTTGGGCAGCGGGAACCACAATGAGCAGTTCTTC. Its protein is CASSLGSGNHNEQFF.

This clone turned up a few times. The rearrangement uses TRBV25-1 and TRBJ1-1; D unclear. There are 14 residues in the CDR3. V was shortened by 2 bases and J by 2 bases, with 9 bases between the two germline ends. Per germline, CDR1 MGHDK and CDR2 SYGVNS. The CDR3: CASSEPTPNTEAFF. In DNA form, the CDR3 reads TGTGCCAGCAGTGAACCTACACCTAACACTGAAGCTTTCTTT.

In its sample, this clone was seen a few times. J is TRBJ1-2 and V is TRBV6-4, with D unresolved. The germline CDR1 and CDR2 sequences are MRHNA and SNTAGT. The CDR3 covers 14 residues. Trimming pared 2 bases from V and 8 bases from J, leaving 15 bases between. The CDR3 loop is CASSDPTEDRGYTF. In DNA, the CDR3 is TGTGCCAGCAGTGACCCCACCGAGGATCGGGGCTACACCTTC.

This chain joins TRBV15 and TRBJ2-7; D is perhaps TRBD2 (6 bases). This CDR3 spans 15 amino acids. CDR1 is LNHNV and CDR2 is YYDKDF in the germline V gene (reference sequence). Trimming stripped 0 bases from V and 2 bases from J, with 11 bases between. CDR3 in amino acids: CATSRDLAGPYEQYF. The CDR3 DNA reads as TGTGCCACCAGCAGAGATCTGGCGGGGCCCTACGAGCAGTACTTC.

This clone was detected only a few times. The chain links TRBV19 to TRBJ1-6; no firm D call. This CDR3 is built from 14 residues. The V gene's germline CDR1 is LNHDA and CDR2 SQIVND (reference sequence). V lost 3 bases and J 6 bases, leaving 9 bases between the germline ends. CDR3 protein: CASSIEDGNSPLHF. The CDR3 DNA is TGTGCCAGTAGTATCGAGGACGGTAATTCACCCCTCCACTTT.

The chain joins TRBV7-3 to TRBJ1-2, with 8 bases lining up with TRBD1. CDR1 and CDR2 (germline): SGHTA, FQGTGA. V lost 5 bases, J lost 7 bases, and 15 bases stayed unmatched. This CDR3 is built from 16 residues. The CDR3: CASSDPRQGTDGGYTF. CDR3 DNA sequence: TGTGCCAGCAGCGACCCCCGACAGGGGACTGACGGTGGCTACACCTTC.

This clone came up a few times. The chain employs TRBV6-5 and TRBJ2-7; 7 bases line up with TRBD1. This CDR3 is 13 amino acids long. The germline CDR1 and CDR2 sequences are MNHEY and SVGAGI. The J segment lost 3 bases and the V segment lost 5 bases, leaving 4 bases of the junction unmatched. The DNA of the CDR3 is TGTGCCAGCAGTGTCTACAGGGGCTACGAGCAGTACTTC. This translates into CASSVYRGYEQYF.

This clone was counted only a few times. The chain links TRBV9 to TRBJ2-1, with 9 bases fitting TRBD1. V lost 0 bases to trimming and J lost 6 bases; unmatched junction nucleotides: 7. The CDR3 has 16 amino acids. In germline, CDR1 is SGDLS, CDR2 YYNGEE. The chain's CDR3 is CASSVVGQGQSNEQFF. In DNA form, the CDR3 reads TGTGCCAGCAGCGTAGTAGGACAGGGGCAGTCCAATGAGCAGTTCTTC.

This clone was observed a handful of times. The chain employs TRBV7-9 and TRBJ1-1; D is undetermined. The CDR3 length is 13 residues. Trimming stripped 3 bases from V and 1 base from J, with 6 bases between. Germline V gene lookup returns CDR1 SEHNR and CDR2 FQNEAQ (reference sequence). The CDR3 DNA is TGTGCCAGCAGCTTTGAGAAGAACACTGAAGCTTTCTTT. It is translated as CASSFEKNTEAFF.